What follows are 3 T cell receptor beta chains derived from one specimen sequenced in a study of T cell responses to AZD1222 COVID-19 vaccine. Using immunoSEQ multiplex PCR, the repertoire was profiled, and TCRdb retains in-frame clones only, with some absent. Of 50,000 to 75,000 clones detected, about 91% appear once; the ten largest clones hold about 5.9%. This specimen consisted of peripheral blood, obtained 28 days after the second AZD1222 dose. The source of these receptors is an adult who received the AZD1222 COVID-19 vaccine.

The CDR3 here is CASRTRTGEYEKLFF. CDR3 nucleotides: TGTGCCAGCAGAACGCGGACAGGGGAGTACGAAAAACTGTTTTTT. This sequence joins TRBV7-2 and TRBJ1-4; TRBD1 agrees at 9 bases. The CDR3 runs 15 residues. Germline CDR1 SGHTA, CDR2 FQGNSA. V was clipped by 6 bases and J by 8 bases; unmatched bases: 10.

The rearrangement uses TRBV27 and TRBJ1-5, with D tentatively TRBD1 (5 bases). The germline V gene encodes CDR1 MNHEY and CDR2 SMNVEV (reference sequence). The V gene lost 6 bases and the J gene lost 0 bases, with 15 bases spanning the gap. The CDR3 length is 16 residues. The CDR3 loop reads CASRLTGLHSNQPQHF. Here the CDR3 DNA reads TGTGCCAGCAGACTAACAGGCCTCCATAGCAATCAGCCCCAGCATTTT.

This clone was counted a single time. The chain couples TRBV3-1 (or the pseudogene TRBV3-2) to TRBJ2-7; 11 bases align to TRBD2. The CDR3 spans 17 residues. With 3 bases clipped from V and 9 bases from J, the junction kept 16 bases outside the gene matches. Per germline, CDR1 LGHDT and CDR2 YNNKEL (reference sequence). The CDR3 coding sequence is TGTGCCAGCAGCCACTCGAACCCCGGACTAGCGGGCTCCGGGCAGTACTTC. Its protein is CASSHSNPGLAGSGQYF.